The present entry profiles one T cell receptor beta chain with its context. CDR3 length: 15 amino acids. CDR1 and CDR2 from the germline V gene are SEHNR and FQNEAQ (reference sequence). The sample comes from a study of cytomegalovirus exposure and HLA in healthy donors. Study in general: Early released data comprised about 84 million unique TCRs from HLA-typed donors.

PCR involved 60 Vbeta and 13 Jbeta primers. Libraries were prepared by immunoSEQ multiplex PCR; TCRdb keeps only in-frame clonotypes and omits some of them. The sample table sets out more than 95,000 clones. The V and J genes are TRBV7-9 and TRBJ2-5; TRBD2 agrees at 9 bases. The better agreement between TRBJ2-7 and the DNA end casts doubt on the J call. Sequenced material: PBMCs. The receptor was isolated from a man in his forties or fifties in good health and CMV-seronegative. The CDR3 loop reads CASSLSASGTYEQYF. In DNA, the CDR3 is TGTGCCAGCAGCTTATCAGCTAGCGGGACCTACGAGCAGTACTTC.